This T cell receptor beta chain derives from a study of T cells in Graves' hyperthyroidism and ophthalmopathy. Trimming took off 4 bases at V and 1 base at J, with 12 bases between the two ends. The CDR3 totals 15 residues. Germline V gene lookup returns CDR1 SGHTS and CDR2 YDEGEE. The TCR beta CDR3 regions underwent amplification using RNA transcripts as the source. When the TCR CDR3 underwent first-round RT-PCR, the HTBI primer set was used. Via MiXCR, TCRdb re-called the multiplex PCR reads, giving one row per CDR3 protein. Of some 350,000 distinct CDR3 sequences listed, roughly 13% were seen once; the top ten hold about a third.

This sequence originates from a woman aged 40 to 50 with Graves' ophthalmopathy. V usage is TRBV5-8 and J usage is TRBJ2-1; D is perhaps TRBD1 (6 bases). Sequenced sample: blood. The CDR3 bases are TGTGCCAGCAGCGAGACAGGATGGTCCTACAATGAGCAGTTCTTC. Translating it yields CASSETGWSYNEQFF. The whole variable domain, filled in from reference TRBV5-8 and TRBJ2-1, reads EAGVTQSPTHLIKTRGQQATLRCSPISGHTSVYWYQQALGLGLQFLLWYDEGEERNRGNFPPRFSGRQFPNYSSELNVNALELEDSALYLCASSETGWSYNEQFFGPGTRLTVL.